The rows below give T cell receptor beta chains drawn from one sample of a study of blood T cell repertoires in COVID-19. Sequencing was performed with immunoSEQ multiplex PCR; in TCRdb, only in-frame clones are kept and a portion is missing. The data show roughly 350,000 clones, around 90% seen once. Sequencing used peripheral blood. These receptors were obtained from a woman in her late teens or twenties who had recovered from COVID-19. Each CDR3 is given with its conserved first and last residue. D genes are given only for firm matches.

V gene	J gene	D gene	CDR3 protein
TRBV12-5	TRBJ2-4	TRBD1	CASGLVQGTLAKNIQYF
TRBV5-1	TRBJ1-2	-	CASSPPTEGYGYTF
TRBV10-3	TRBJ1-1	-	CAISDRGPGGGTEAFF
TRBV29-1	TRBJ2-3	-	CSVVRDATDTQYF
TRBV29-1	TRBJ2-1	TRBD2	CSVAYAGGPNEQFF
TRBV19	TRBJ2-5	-	CASSIQGKKETQYF
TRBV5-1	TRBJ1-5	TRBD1	CASSLGTDQPQHF
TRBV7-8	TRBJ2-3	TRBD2	CASSFKTSGRARDTQYF
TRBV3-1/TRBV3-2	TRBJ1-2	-	CASSQDRSGGASGYTF
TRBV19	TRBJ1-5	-	CASSKEKASNQPQHF
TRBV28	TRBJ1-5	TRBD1	CASTANRGAFGPQHF
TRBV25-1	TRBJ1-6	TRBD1	CASSGTGVGNSPLHF
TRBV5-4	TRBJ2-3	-	CASSLEGRSTDTQYF
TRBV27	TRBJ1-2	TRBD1	CASSWGQGYGYTF
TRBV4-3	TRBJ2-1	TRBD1	CASSQAHLIQGTRTNEQFF
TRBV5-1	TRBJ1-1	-	CASSFREFLTEAFF
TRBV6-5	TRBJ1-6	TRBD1	CASSYGGTGSNSPLHF
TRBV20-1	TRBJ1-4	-	CSASTPGALFF
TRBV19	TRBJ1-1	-	CASSIDGGGRGRVPNTEAFF
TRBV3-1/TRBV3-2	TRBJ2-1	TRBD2	CASSQDLSGIGTYNEQFF
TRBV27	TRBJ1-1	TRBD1	CASSLGWGRGRTTEAFF
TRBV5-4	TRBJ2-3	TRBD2	CASSLDAGASTDTQYF
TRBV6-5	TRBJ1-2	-	CASGTRYGYTF
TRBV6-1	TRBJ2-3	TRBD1	CASSEADRGGTDTQYF
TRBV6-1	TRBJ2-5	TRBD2	CASSDDYSGSSAEETQYF
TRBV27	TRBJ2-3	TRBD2	CASSLLAGRGVGTDTQYF
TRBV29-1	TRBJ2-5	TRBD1	CSVRGGRGETQYF
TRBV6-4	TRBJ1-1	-	CASSEKPLTEAFF
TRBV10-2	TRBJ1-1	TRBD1	CASSEGQVNTEAFF
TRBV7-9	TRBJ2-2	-	CASSSPRQVADTGELFF
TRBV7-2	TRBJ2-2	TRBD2	CASSPGLAGAGELFF
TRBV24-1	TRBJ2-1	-	CATSGYFPNEQFF
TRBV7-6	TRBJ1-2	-	CASSLNSFGDSYYGYTF
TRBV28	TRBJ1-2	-	CAVPGRTYGYTF
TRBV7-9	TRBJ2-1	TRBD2	CASRTDSGSSYNEQFF
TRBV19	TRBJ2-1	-	CASSMTSTFLDEQFF
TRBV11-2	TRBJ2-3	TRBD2	CASSSIKREGQYTQYF
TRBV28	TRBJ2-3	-	CASSATGDTQYF
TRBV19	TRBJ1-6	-	CASADSSYNSPLHF
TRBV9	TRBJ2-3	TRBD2	CASSGSGSKTDTQYF
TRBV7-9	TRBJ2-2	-	CASRVKTGGTGELFF
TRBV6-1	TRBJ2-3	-	CASSERGRGSTDTQYF
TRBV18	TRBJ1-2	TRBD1	CASSGTGRANYGYTF